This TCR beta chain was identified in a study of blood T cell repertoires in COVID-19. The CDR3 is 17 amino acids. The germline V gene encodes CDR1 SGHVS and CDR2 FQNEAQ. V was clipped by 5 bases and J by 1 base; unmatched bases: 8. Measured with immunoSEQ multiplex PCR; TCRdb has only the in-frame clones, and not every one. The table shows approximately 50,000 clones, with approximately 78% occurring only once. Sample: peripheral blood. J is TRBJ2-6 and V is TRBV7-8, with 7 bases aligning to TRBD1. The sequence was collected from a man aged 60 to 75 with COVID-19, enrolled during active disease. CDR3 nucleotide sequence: TGTGCCAGCAGCCCCGGACAGGCAGGATCTGGGGCCAACGTCCTGACTTTC. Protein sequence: CASSPGQAGSGANVLTF.